These 3 T cell receptor beta chains share one sample of origin, sequenced in a study of OX40 agonist ivuxolimab in advanced cancers. Sequenced by immunoSEQ multiplex PCR; TCRdb stores in-frame clones only, minus some. Counted here are tens of thousands of clones, 88% occurring once; the ten biggest clones make up 0.65% to 0.7%. The sequenced sample was CD4+ or CD8+ T cells sorted from blood, obtained in a trial of the OX40 agonist ivuxolimab. The receptors here all came from an adult with an advanced solid tumor such as melanoma, head and neck, liver or kidney cancer.

The J gene is TRBJ1-2, the V gene TRBV6-5; the match to TRBD1 covers 9 bases. The CDR3 extends over 15 amino acids. V lost 5 bases and J lost 5; bases outside the gene matches: 9. Germline V gene lookup returns CDR1 MNHEY and CDR2 SVGAGI. The CDR3 is CASSPTDRGWYGYTF. CDR3 nucleotide sequence: TGTGCCAGCAGTCCAACCGACAGGGGGTGGTATGGCTACACCTTC.

The chain has TRBV19 and TRBJ2-6, with D unresolved. The CDR3 is 14 residues long. Germline-derived CDR1 and CDR2 are LNHDA and SQIVND (reference sequence). The V end lost 4 bases, the J end lost 0 bases, and 4 bases lay between the germline ends. DNA for the CDR3: TGTGCCAGTAGTACCGACTCTGGGGCCAACGTCCTGACTTTC. Protein product: CASSTDSGANVLTF.

This chain joins TRBV10-3 and TRBJ2-7; 8 bases agree with TRBD1. V was clipped by 6 bases and J by 6 bases; unmatched bases: 7. This CDR3 is 13 amino acids long. Germline V gene sequence: CDR1 ENHRY, CDR2 SYGVKD. CDR3 loop: CAIRDRVRGEQYF. The CDR3 DNA reads as TGTGCCATCAGGGACAGGGTTCGTGGCGAGCAGTACTTC.